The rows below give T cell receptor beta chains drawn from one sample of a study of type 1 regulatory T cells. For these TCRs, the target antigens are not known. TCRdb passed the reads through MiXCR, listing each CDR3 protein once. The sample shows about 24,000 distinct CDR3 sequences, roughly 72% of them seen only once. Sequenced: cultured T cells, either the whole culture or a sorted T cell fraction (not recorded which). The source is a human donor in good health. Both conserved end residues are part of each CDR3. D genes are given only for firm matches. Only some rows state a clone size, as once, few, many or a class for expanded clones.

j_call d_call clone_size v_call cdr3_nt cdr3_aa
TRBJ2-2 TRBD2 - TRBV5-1 TGCGCCAGCAGCTCCGGGGGGGGCGCGAACACCGGGGAGCTGTTTTTT CASSSGGGANTGELFF
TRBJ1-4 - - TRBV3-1 TGTGCCAGCAGCCTCAGAGGCCAGTCTTCGGAAAAACTGTTTTTT CASSLRGQSSEKLFF
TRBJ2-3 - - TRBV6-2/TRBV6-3 TGTGCCAGCAGGGCCGCTAGCACAGATACGCAGTATTTT CASRAASTDTQYF
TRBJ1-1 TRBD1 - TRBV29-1 TGCAGCGTTCGCGACAGGGTGGGGACTGAAGCTTTCTTT CSVRDRVGTEAFF
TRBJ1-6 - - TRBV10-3 TGTGCCATCAGTGAGGACAGGACAAATTCACCCCTCCACTTT CAISEDRTNSPLHF
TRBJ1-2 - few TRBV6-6 TGTGCCAGCAGTTACGATCTAGTTTCGACAGGCCCTAACTATGGCTACACCTTC CASSYDLVSTGPNYGYTF
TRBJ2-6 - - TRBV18 TGTGCCAGCTCACCACCAGCTGGGGCCAACGTCCTGACTTTC CASSPPAGANVLTF
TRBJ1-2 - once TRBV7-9 TGTGCCAGCAGCTTAAAACAGAGTGGCTACACCTTC CASSLKQSGYTF
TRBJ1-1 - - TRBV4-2 TGTGCCAGCAGCCAAGATATGACTGGACGGCCAGGGAAAACTTTCTTT CASSQDMTGRPGKTFF
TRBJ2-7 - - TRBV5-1 TGCGCTAGCAGCTTGGAGGGCTACGAGCAGTACTTC CASSLEGYEQYF
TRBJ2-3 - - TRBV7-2 TGTGCCAGCAGCTTTAGGGCAGATACGCAGTATTTT CASSFRADTQYF
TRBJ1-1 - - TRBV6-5 TGTGCCAGCAGTCAAGCGAACACTGAAGCTTTCTTT CASSQANTEAFF
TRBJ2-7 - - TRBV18 TGTGCCAGCTCACCACGGACCCTCGGGTACGAGCAGTACTTC CASSPRTLGYEQYF
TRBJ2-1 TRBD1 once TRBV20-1 TGCAGTGCTAGCCCGGGACAGGGGGCGAACAATGAGCAGTTCTTC CSASPGQGANNEQFF
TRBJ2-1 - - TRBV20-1 TGCAGTGCGAACCCAGGGGGGGGCAATGAGCAGTTCTTC CSANPGGGNEQFF
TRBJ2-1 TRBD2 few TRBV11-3 TGTGCCAGCAGCCCTGGGACTAGCGGGGGGGCCAGTGAGCAGTTCTTC CASSPGTSGGASEQFF
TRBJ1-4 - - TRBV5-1 TGCGCCAGCAGCCCCGGGCGGACCGGTACTAATGAAAAACTGTTTTTT CASSPGRTGTNEKLFF
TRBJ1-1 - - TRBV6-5 TGTGCCAGCAGTTCTCAGGGGAACACTGAAGCTTTCTTT CASSSQGNTEAFF
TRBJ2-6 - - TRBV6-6 TGTGCCAGCAGTCAAGGCCTCTCAGGTGGGGCCAACGTCCTGGCTTTC CASSQGLSGGANVLAF
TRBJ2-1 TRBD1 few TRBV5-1 TGCGCCAGCAGCTTGGGTGACAGGGGCTCCTACAATGAGCAGTTCTTC CASSLGDRGSYNEQFF
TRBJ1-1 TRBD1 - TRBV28 TGTGCCAGCAGTTCAACTAACAGGGGGAACACTGAAGCTTTCTTT CASSSTNRGNTEAFF
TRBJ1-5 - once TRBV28 TGTGCCAGCAGTTTAGCAAGGGGACGTCAGCCCCAGCATTTT CASSLARGRQPQHF
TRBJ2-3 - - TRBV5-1 TGCGCCAGCAGCTTGGCCTCGGGGGCGATGGTTGATACGCAGTATTTT CASSLASGAMVDTQYF
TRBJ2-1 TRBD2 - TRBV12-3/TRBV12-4 TGTGCCAGCAGACGTGGGACTAGCAGCAATGAGCAGTTCTTC CASRRGTSSNEQFF
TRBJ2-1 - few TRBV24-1 TGTGCCACCAGTGAAAGGGGGTCCTACAATGAGCAGTTCTTC CATSERGSYNEQFF
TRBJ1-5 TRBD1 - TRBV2 TGTGCCAGCAGTTGGACAGGGAGGAATCAGCCCCAGCATTTT CASSWTGRNQPQHF
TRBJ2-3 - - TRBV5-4 TGTGCCAGCAGCTTGACGAGCTCCGCAGATACGCAGTATTTT CASSLTSSADTQYF